The sequence of this T cell receptor beta chain was determined in a study of read filtering for tumor transcriptome and immune sequencing (dated by TCRdb to 2018 to 2020). Background for the entire study: The cohort had around 16 male and approximately 14 female patients with a mean age of around 69 years, ranging from roughly 40 to 90. By revised international staging, roughly eight patients were R-ISS I, some 17 were R-ISS II and roughly 7 were R-ISS III. Whole-transcriptome libraries were prepared with the TruSeq RNA Access Library Prep Kit after DNase treatment. Per sample, about 4.05 to 11 million TCR-region mapped reads were obtained with IR-seq, compared with only roughly 80 to 1,300 with RNA-seq. Using the same bone marrow samples, the study compared TCR repertoires obtained by targeted immune repertoire sequencing with those obtained by bulk whole-transcriptome sequencing. One main goal was a read-filtering strategy for immune repertoire data, in particular deciding whether clonotypes backed by only one read should be removed. General conclusions and limits of the study: Removing single-read clonotypes increased the correlation between IR-seq and RNA-seq shared clonotype proportions. Compared with RNA-seq, IR-seq captured clonotypes at much higher depth and more reliably, and a smaller IR-seq throughput was enough to identify most shared clonotypes. The sorted CD138-negative fraction was composed of a mixed bone marrow immune population rather than of purified T cells. In IR-seq, 80% to 85% of clonotypes but 3.5% to 4% of total reads were represented by single-read clonotypes, whereas in RNA-seq, around 73% of clonotypes and almost 45% of reads were represented by single-read clonotypes.

Every patient had bone marrow sampled at the time of active disease. Ficoll-Hypaque density gradient centrifugation was used to isolate bone marrow mononuclear cells. Myeloma plasma cells were removed and CD138-negative cells were collected by negative selection after labeling with CD138 magnetic microbeads on a MACS separator. Flow cytometry on an Attune NxT with CD138 antibodies was used to check the purity of the isolated cells. Total RNA was extracted using TRIzol reagent and was quantified on a NanoDrop spectrophotometer. Paired RNA-seq and IR-seq were performed on the CD138-negative bone marrow sample of each patient. TCR libraries were built from 400 ng RNA with the Immunoverse kit, using molecular barcoded adaptors covering alpha/delta and beta/gamma chains. TCR library preparation used the same RNA that went into transcriptome sequencing. TCR libraries were sequenced on an Illumina HiSeq 4000 with 2 x 150 cycles. As for the original processing: With MiXCR, TCR reads were aligned to human V, D, J and C references and assembled into CDR3 clonotypes, with quality filtering and error correction included. Clonotype counts and gene usage diversity were analyzed with the tcR package in R. For inspection of raw mapping reads, RNA-seq reads were mapped by STAR aligner version 2.5.3a onto GRCh37 of the human genome. To test how sequencing depth affects detected clonotypes, IR-seq fastq files were randomly downsampled with Seqtk 1.3. Using fastp trimming at Q25 and MiXCR clonotype assembly, TCRdb reanalyzed the public sequencing data and kept in-frame beta chains. Rows with one shared CDR3 protein collapse into an entry with the most common genes and DNA. These V and J calls derive from TCRdb rather than the authors' analysis. Recorded for this sample are about 62,000 distinct CDR3 sequences; roughly 20% of them occurred a single time. The ten largest make up approximately 11% of the sample.

Including cysteine and phenylalanine, the CDR3 has 14 amino acids. CDR3 DNA is the only sequence kept; it has 42 bases, read in frame from the first base. The germline ends are 11 bases apart after V is trimmed by 3 bases and J by 4 bases. The germline V gene specifies WSHSY as CDR1 and SAAADI as CDR2. This clonotype was counted ten times or more. The specificity of this receptor is unknown. The sample holds no much larger clone one base away, and base qualities are not on file. Rearrangement joined TRBV10-2 to TRBJ2-3; no D gene call is confident. The origin of this receptor is a donor over 35 with multiple myeloma. Material for sequencing was a population of CD138-negative cells sorted from bone marrow. According to the study, the label for this sample's cell subset or site signals: bone marrow mononuclear cells depleted of CD138+ plasma/myeloma cells by negative magnetic selection. Read as DNA, the sequence is TGCGCCAGCAGTGATCCCGTTGTCTCAGATACGCAGTATTTT. Translation gives CASSDPVVSDTQYF.